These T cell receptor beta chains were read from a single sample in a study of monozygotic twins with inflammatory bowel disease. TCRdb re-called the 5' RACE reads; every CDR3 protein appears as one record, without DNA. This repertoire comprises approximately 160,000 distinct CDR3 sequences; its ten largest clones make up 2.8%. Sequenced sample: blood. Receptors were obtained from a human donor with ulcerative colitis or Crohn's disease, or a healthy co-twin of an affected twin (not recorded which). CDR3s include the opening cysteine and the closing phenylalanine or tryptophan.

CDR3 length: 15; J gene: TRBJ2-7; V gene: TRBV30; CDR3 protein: CAWGRGTANSYEQYF
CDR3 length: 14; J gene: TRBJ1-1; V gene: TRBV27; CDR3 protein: CASSPGTGGTEAFF
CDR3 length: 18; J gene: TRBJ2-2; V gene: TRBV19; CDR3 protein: CASSRDPGLAANTGELFF
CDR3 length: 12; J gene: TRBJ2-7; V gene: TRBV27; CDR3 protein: CASSLLGDEQYF
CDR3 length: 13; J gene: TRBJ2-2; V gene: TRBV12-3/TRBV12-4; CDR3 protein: CASGPRNTGELFF
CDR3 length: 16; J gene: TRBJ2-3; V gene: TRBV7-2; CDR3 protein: CASSPIAGGATDTQYF
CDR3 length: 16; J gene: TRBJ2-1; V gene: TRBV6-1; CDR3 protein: CASSAYGLAGGNEQFF
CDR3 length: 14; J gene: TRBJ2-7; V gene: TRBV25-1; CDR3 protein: CASSEAGTVYEQYF
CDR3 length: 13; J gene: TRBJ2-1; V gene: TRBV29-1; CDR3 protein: CSVWDFERYEQFF
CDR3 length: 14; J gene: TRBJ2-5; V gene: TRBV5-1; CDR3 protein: CASSSGQGRETQYF
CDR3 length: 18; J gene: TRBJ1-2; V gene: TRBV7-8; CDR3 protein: CASSLRIVPRQLNYGYTF
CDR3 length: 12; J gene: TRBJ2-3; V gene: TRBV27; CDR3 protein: CASSLPTDTQYF
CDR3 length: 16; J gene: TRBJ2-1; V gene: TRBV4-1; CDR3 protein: CASSQGMWREQHEQFF
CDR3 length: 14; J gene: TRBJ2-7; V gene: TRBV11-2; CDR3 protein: CASSLRPGQGEQYF
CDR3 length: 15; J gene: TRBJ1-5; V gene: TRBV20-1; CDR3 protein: CSARETDRGNQPQHF
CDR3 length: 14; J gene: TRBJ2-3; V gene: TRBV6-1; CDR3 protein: CATRSGSSTDTQYF
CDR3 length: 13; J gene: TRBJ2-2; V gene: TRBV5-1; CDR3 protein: CASSSRGPGELFF
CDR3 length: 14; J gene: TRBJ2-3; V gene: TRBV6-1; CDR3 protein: CASSEVLSTDTQYF
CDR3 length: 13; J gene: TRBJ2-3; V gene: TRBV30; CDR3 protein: CAWSEDSTDTQYF
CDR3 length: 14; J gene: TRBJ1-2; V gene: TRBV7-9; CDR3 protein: CASSDRGRGYGYTF
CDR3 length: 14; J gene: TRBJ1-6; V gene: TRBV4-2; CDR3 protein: CASSQGLNNSPLHF
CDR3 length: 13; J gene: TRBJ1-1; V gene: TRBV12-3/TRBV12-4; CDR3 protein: CASSLNRGTEAFF
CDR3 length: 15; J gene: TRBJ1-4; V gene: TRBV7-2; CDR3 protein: CASSLGFGASEKLFF
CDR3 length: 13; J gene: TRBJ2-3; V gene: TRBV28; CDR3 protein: CASRTYFTDTQYF
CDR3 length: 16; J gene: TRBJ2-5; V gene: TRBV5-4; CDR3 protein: CASSLGPFSRLETQYF